A selection of T cell receptor beta chains follows, all from one sample in a study of identical twins. In TCRdb, the 5' RACE reads were re-called with MiXCR into one record per CDR3 protein. The repertoire holds 250,000 or so distinct CDR3 sequences, with 9.5% to 15% as singletons. This same sample was also part of a study on yellow fever vaccine responses in identical twins.

Sequenced input: memory (CD45RO+) T cells sorted from blood. The receptors derive from a woman under 30 in good health. Each CDR3 is given with its conserved first and last residue. The D gene is left open where the match is weak. Not all rows give a size; the values are once, few, many and, for expanded clones, a class.

V,D,size,J,DNA,CDR3
TRBV28,-,few,TRBJ1-2,TGTGCCAGCAGTCCACCGACAGGCGAGGGCTACACCTTC,CASSPPTGEGYTF
TRBV12-3/TRBV12-4,-,few,TRBJ2-6,TGTGCCAGCAGCTCCGGGATGGGCTCTGGGGCCAACGTCCTGACTTTC,CASSSGMGSGANVLTF
TRBV20-1,-,-,TRBJ2-1,TGCAGTGCTAGAGCCCACTCGACTCGTGGGGATGAGCAGTTCTTC,CSARAHSTRGDEQFF
TRBV7-7,-,few,TRBJ2-3,TGTGCTAGCAGTCCGCCGTACGGGACCGAGGGGGCAGATACGCAGTATTTT,CASSPPYGTEGADTQYF
TRBV12-5,-,-,TRBJ2-3,TGTGCTAGTGGTTTGGATACCAGGGGAGATACGCAGTATTTT,CASGLDTRGDTQYF
TRBV12-3/TRBV12-4,-,many,TRBJ2-3,TGTGCCAGCAGTTCTGGACGGACCACAGATACGCAGTATTTT,CASSSGRTTDTQYF
TRBV5-1,-,-,TRBJ2-5,TGCGCCAGCAGCTTTAACGAAGAGACCCAGTACTTC,CASSFNEETQYF
TRBV20-1,-,few,TRBJ2-7,TGCAGTGCACGACTCCCCGACAGGAGATCTAGGATTAGGGACGAGCAGTACTTC,CSARLPDRRSRIRDEQYF
TRBV20-1,-,-,TRBJ2-5,TGCAGTGCCCGGAGGACAGAGCAAGAGACCCAGTACTTC,CSARRTEQETQYF
TRBV19,-,few,TRBJ2-1,TGTGCCAGTATTTCCACAGAAGACTACAATGAGCAGTTCTTC,CASISTEDYNEQFF
TRBV4-3,-,few,TRBJ1-5,TGCGCCAGCAGCCAAGATAGGAGAAGCAATCAGCCCCAGCATTTT,CASSQDRRSNQPQHF
TRBV7-9,-,-,TRBJ2-2,TGTGCCAGCAGCTTAGCGCAGGCAACGAACACCGGGGAGCTGTTTTTT,CASSLAQATNTGELFF
TRBV28,TRBD2,many,TRBJ2-1,TGTGCCAGCATAACTAGCGGGGCTTCGGGCAATGAGCAGTTCTTC,CASITSGASGNEQFF
TRBV29-1,TRBD1,few,TRBJ2-7,TGCAGCTCTACGACCGGGACAGAACCCTACGAGCAGTACTTC,CSSTTGTEPYEQYF
TRBV12-3/TRBV12-4,-,many,TRBJ2-7,TGTGCCAGCAGCCAAACGACCTACGAGCAGTACTTC,CASSQTTYEQYF
TRBV12-3/TRBV12-4,TRBD1,many,TRBJ1-4,TGTGCCAGCAGCCGGACAGGGGGCCGTGAAAAACTGTTTTTT,CASSRTGGREKLFF
TRBV6-1,-,many,TRBJ2-2,TGTGCCAGTCATGTGCAAGGGGCTGTCGGGGAGCTGTTTTTT,CASHVQGAVGELFF
TRBV11-1,-,many,TRBJ2-7,TGTGCCAGCAGCCTTAGTGGGAACTTGGGTGATAGCTCCTACGAGCAGTACTTC,CASSLSGNLGDSSYEQYF
TRBV7-7,-,once,TRBJ2-5,TGTGCCAGCTCCTTCGGGGCGAAAGAGACCCAGTACTTC,CASSFGAKETQYF
TRBV18,-,-,TRBJ2-6,TGTGCCAGCTCACGACAGGAGGCTGGGGCCAACGTCCTGACTTTC,CASSRQEAGANVLTF
TRBV12-3/TRBV12-4,TRBD1,many,TRBJ2-1,TGTGCCAGCACCGACAGGGGCGACCACAATGAGCAGTTCTTC,CASTDRGDHNEQFF
TRBV4-3,TRBD1,medium-sized,TRBJ2-2,TGCGCCAGCAGCCAAGAGGGACAGGGGCACGGGGAGCTGTTTTTT,CASSQEGQGHGELFF
TRBV15,-,few,TRBJ2-2,TGTGCCACCAGCCTAAAACAAGACACCGGGGAGCTGTTTTTT,CATSLKQDTGELFF
TRBV7-2,-,few,TRBJ1-6,TGTGCCAGCAGCTTAGAACAGGGCGGTAATTCACCCCTCCACTTT,CASSLEQGGNSPLHF
TRBV5-6,TRBD1,once,TRBJ2-5,TGTGCCAGCAGCCCTCCGAGGACAGGGGTTGTAGAGACCCAGTACTTC,CASSPPRTGVVETQYF
TRBV10-3,TRBD2,-,TRBJ2-3,TGTGCCACAAAGGGAGCTAGCGGGGGAAGCACAGATACGCAGTATTTT,CATKGASGGSTDTQYF
TRBV20-1,TRBD1,few,TRBJ2-3,TGCAGTGCTGAAAGGACAGGGAGCACAGATACGCAGTATTTT,CSAERTGSTDTQYF
TRBV28,-,few,TRBJ1-5,TGTGCCAGCAGCCCAATAAATCAGCCCCAGCATTTT,CASSPINQPQHF
TRBV6-2/TRBV6-3,-,-,TRBJ1-2,TGTGCCAGCAGTGGGGACAACTTCGGCTACACCTTC,CASSGDNFGYTF
TRBV10-3,-,few,TRBJ2-3,TGTGCCATCAGTGGGACGGCAGATACGCAGTATTTT,CAISGTADTQYF
TRBV18,TRBD2,many,TRBJ2-7,TGTGCCAGCTCACGAGGACTAGCCGGGGGGGTCGAGCAGTACTTC,CASSRGLAGGVEQYF
TRBV11-2,TRBD1,-,TRBJ2-7,TGTGCCAGCAGCCATCTTCCGAGCGGTGTCTGGGACAGGGGGAGCGAGCAGTACTTC,CASSHLPSGVWDRGSEQYF
TRBV5-6,-,-,TRBJ1-3,TGTGCCAGCAGCTTGATGTTGGGTGCGGATGGAAACACCATATATTTT,CASSLMLGADGNTIYF
TRBV20-1,TRBD1,few,TRBJ2-3,TGCAGTGCTACCGGGACAGGGCAAGATACGCAGTATTTT,CSATGTGQDTQYF
TRBV7-2,-,-,TRBJ2-7,TGTGCCAGCAGCTTAGCCGGCGAGATATACGAGCAGTACTTC,CASSLAGEIYEQYF
TRBV21-1,-,few,TRBJ2-2,TGTGCCAGCAGCGTCCGGGGTCTAGGGAAGGGCACCGGGGAGCTGTTTTTT,CASSVRGLGKGTGELFF
TRBV7-8,-,-,TRBJ2-7,TGTGCCAGCAGCACGGAGGGTGGATCTACCTACGAGCAGTACTTC,CASSTEGGSTYEQYF
TRBV7-9,-,few,TRBJ2-7,TGTGCCAGCAGCTCCCTTCCATGGGGGGACGAGCAGTACTTC,CASSSLPWGDEQYF
TRBV11-2,-,many,TRBJ2-3,TGTGCCAGCAGCCGTGCCCGGGATACGCAGTATTTT,CASSRARDTQYF
TRBV10-2,-,few,TRBJ2-1,TGCGCCAGCCGGGACCTGCACAATGAGCAGTTCTTC,CASRDLHNEQFF
TRBV27,-,few,TRBJ2-7,TGTGCCAGCAGTTCCGGTCGGGTTCGGGGCGAGCAGTACTTC,CASSSGRVRGEQYF
TRBV2,TRBD1,few,TRBJ1-2,TGTGCCAGCAGTGAGCAGGGACAGTCAGTGTATGGCTACACCTTC,CASSEQGQSVYGYTF
TRBV3-1,-,many,TRBJ2-2,TGTGCCAGCAGCCCCCCCGGGGCGAACACCGGGGAGCTGTTTTTT,CASSPPGANTGELFF
TRBV5-1,TRBD2,many,TRBJ2-1,TGCGCCAGCAGCTTGGTAGCGGGAGGGGGATACAATGAGCAGTTCTTC,CASSLVAGGGYNEQFF
TRBV7-9,-,few,TRBJ2-3,TGTGCCAGCAGCCGGATGACAGGGACTAGCACAGATACGCAGTATTTT,CASSRMTGTSTDTQYF
TRBV7-9,TRBD1,many,TRBJ1-5,TGTGCCAGCAGCCCGGACAGGGGCGATCAGCCCCAGCATTTT,CASSPDRGDQPQHF
TRBV9,-,few,TRBJ2-3,TGTGCCAGCAGCGACAGAAACACAGATACGCAGTATTTT,CASSDRNTDTQYF
TRBV6-2/TRBV6-3,-,-,TRBJ2-7,TGTGCCAGCAGTTACGGCCGGAGAGACTACGAGCAGTACTTC,CASSYGRRDYEQYF
TRBV30,-,-,TRBJ2-3,TGTGCCTGGAGCATTGACGGGGGCACAGATACGCAGTATTTT,CAWSIDGGTDTQYF
TRBV2,-,-,TRBJ1-1,TGTGCCAGCAGTGTATTCGGATGGAACACTGAAGCTTTCTTT,CASSVFGWNTEAFF
TRBV5-1,-,many,TRBJ2-3,TGCGCCAGCAGCCATTCTGGATCTAGCACAGATACGCAGTATTTT,CASSHSGSSTDTQYF
TRBV7-9,TRBD1,many,TRBJ2-7,TGTGCCAGCAGCGCCTGGACAGGGTCAGACGAGCAGTACTTC,CASSAWTGSDEQYF
TRBV12-3/TRBV12-4,-,many,TRBJ2-2,TGTGCCAGCAGTTTTCCCTTTACCGCGAACACCGGGGAGCTGTTTTTT,CASSFPFTANTGELFF
TRBV7-2,-,-,TRBJ2-7,TGTGCCAGCAGCCTCCGAAGGGGCGGAGAGCAGTACTTC,CASSLRRGGEQYF